The 23 T cell receptor beta chains below come from one sample, sequenced in a study of blood T cell repertoires in COVID-19. The repertoire was sequenced with immunoSEQ multiplex PCR; TCRdb's copy has only in-frame clones and lacks some. Of about 270,000 clones in the sample, roughly nine tenths were seen once. Sequences were obtained from PBMCs or T cells enriched from blood (not recorded which). All receptors derive from a woman in her fifties or sixties who had recovered from COVID-19.

The chain is built from TRBV28 and TRBJ1-3, with 8 bases identical to TRBD1. Germline CDR1 MDHEN, CDR2 SYDVKM. The V segment lost 0 bases and the J segment 1 base; nucleotides outside the gene matches: 5. There are 17 residues in the CDR3. For the CDR3, the DNA is TGTGCCAGCAGTTTATGGGGTCAGGGGGCTTCTGGAAACACCATATATTTT. It codes for CASSLWGQGASGNTIYF.

The rearrangement joins TRBV27 to TRBJ1-4; the match to TRBD1 covers 7 bases. The CDR3 has 15 residues. The junction had 6 bases not matched to a gene; V was cut back by 0 bases and J by 8 bases. CDR1 and CDR2 from the germline V gene are MNHEY and SMNVEV (reference sequence). The CDR3 loop reads CASSLSGRGEEKLFF. The DNA of the CDR3 is TGTGCCAGCAGTTTATCAGGCAGGGGGGAGGAAAAACTGTTTTTT.

The V and J genes are TRBV7-8 and TRBJ2-3; 9 bases agree with TRBD1. The V segment lost 6 bases and the J segment 4 bases; nucleotides outside the gene matches: 11. The CDR3 has 16 residues. Germline CDR1 and CDR2: SGHVS and FQNEAQ. CDR3 protein: CASSPLTGGSADTQYF. The CDR3 bases are TGTGCCAGCAGTCCCTTGACAGGGGGAAGCGCAGATACGCAGTATTTT.

The chain has TRBV30 and TRBJ2-3, with 8 positions matching TRBD2. V shed 3 bases, J shed 6 bases, and the junction held 5 bases outside the gene matches. The CDR3 is made up of 13 amino acids. Germline-derived CDR1 and CDR2 are GTSNPN and SVGIG (reference sequence). The CDR3 DNA is TGTGCCTGGAGACGGGGGGGCCCCGATACGCAGTATTTT. Residues: CAWRRGGPDTQYF. Looking up the rest from reference TRBV30 and TRBJ2-3 gives the full variable domain: SQTIHQWPATLVQPVGSPLSLECTVEGTSNPNLYWYRQAAGRGLQLLFYSVGIGQISSEVPQNLSASRPQDRQFILSSKKLLLSDSGFYLCAWRRGGPDTQYFGPGTRLTVL.

This clone came up once. V gene TRBV12-3 or TRBV12-4 combines with J gene TRBJ2-1; no definite D call. CDR3 length equals 12 residues. The V end was cut by 5 bases, the J end by 0 bases, with 2 bases between. The CDR3 loop is CASSHSYNEQFF. In DNA form, the CDR3 reads TGTGCCAGCAGTCACTCCTACAATGAGCAGTTCTTC.

As to this clone: The junction shows a germline mismatch at one end, possibly a read error. This chain joins TRBV7-7 and TRBJ1-6, with unresolved D. Germline loops: CDR1 SSHAT, CDR2 FNYEAQ (reference sequence). The CDR3 covers 13 residues. For the CDR3, the DNA is TGTGCTAGCAGCTTTAGTTCGAATTCACCCCTCCACTTT. Translated: CASSFSSNSPLHF.

The rearrangement uses TRBV19 and TRBJ1-3; D is perhaps TRBD1 (6 bases). V lost 6 bases, J lost 4 bases, and 13 bases lay in between. The CDR3 covers 14 residues. Germline V lookup: CDR1 LNHDA, CDR2 SQIVND (reference sequence). The CDR3 DNA follows: TGTGCCAGTAGACAACCAGGGGTCGGAAACACCATATATTTT. It codes for CASRQPGVGNTIYF. Looking up the rest from reference TRBV19 and TRBJ1-3 gives the full variable domain: DGGITQSPKYLFRKEGQNVTLSCEQNLNHDAMYWYRQDPGQGLRLIYYSQIVNDFQKGDIAEGYSVSREKKESFPLTVTSAQKNPTAFYLCASRQPGVGNTIYFGEGSWLTVV.

This clone was seen just once. This chain connects TRBV28 to TRBJ1-1, with D tentatively TRBD1 (6 bases). V was shortened by 6 bases and J by 0 bases, with 17 bases between the two germline ends. CDR3 length: 16 residues. Per germline, CDR1 MDHEN and CDR2 SYDVKM. CDR3 in DNA: TGTGCCAGCAGCTCCCCTTGGGACAAAGTGAACACTGAAGCTTTCTTT. Translation gives CASSSPWDKVNTEAFF.

V and J are TRBV18 and TRBJ1-1; D gene uncertain. Germline V gene data show CDR1 as KGHSH and CDR2 as LQKENI. This CDR3 has 14 residues. Between the trimmed V and J ends, which lost 3 bases and 4 bases, there was a span of 12 bases. CDR3 in DNA: TGTGCCAGCTCACCGAGTCAGGTCCCCACTGAAGCTTTCTTT. Translated, it gives CASSPSQVPTEAFF.

This clone was found once. This chain links TRBV6-6 with TRBJ2-5; 8 nucleotides match TRBD1. CDR1 is MNHNY, CDR2 SVGAGI, per germline (reference sequence). This CDR3 has 15 amino acids. With 4 bases clipped from V and 3 bases from J, the junction kept 7 bases outside the gene matches. In nucleotides, the CDR3 is TGTGCCAGCAGTTCCCCGGACAGGGCAAAAGAGACCCAGTACTTC. Amino acids: CASSSPDRAKETQYF.

The DNA of the CDR3 is TGCGCCAGCAGCTTGAGAGCGCCCGACAGCGGGGAGCTGTTTTTT. Amino acid sequence: CASSLRAPDSGELFF. The gene calls are TRBV5-1 and TRBJ2-2; D is perhaps TRBD1 (5 bases). CDR1 is SGHRS, CDR2 YFSETQ, per germline. The CDR3 runs 15 residues. V shed 1 base and J shed 7 bases, with 14 bases lying between them.

The chain employs TRBV3-1 (or the pseudogene TRBV3-2) and TRBJ1-1; D possibly corresponds to TRBD1 (6 bases). V lost 7 bases, J lost 4 bases, and 13 bases lay in between. The CDR3 has 13 residues. Germline assignment: CDR1 LGHDT and CDR2 YNNKEL (reference sequence). The CDR3 region is CASIHRGSTEAFF. The CDR3 coding sequence is TGTGCCAGCATTCATAGGGGGAGCACTGAAGCTTTCTTT.

The chain combines TRBV9 with TRBJ1-3, with a weak D call TRBD1 (6 bases). The germline gives CDR1 SGDLS, CDR2 YYNGEE. The CDR3 loop spans 15 amino acids. Trimming shortened V by 2 bases and J by 8 bases, and 17 bases separated the two germline ends. CDR3 in DNA: TGTGCCAGCAGCGTCCGGTCGGGACAATGGGACACCATATATTTT. Its translation: CASSVRSGQWDTIYF. The variable domain in full, completed from reference TRBV9 and TRBJ1-3, reads DSGVTQTPKHLITATGQRVTLRCSPRSGDLSVYWYQQSLDQGLQFLIQYYNGEERAKGNILERFSAQQFPDLHSELNLSSLELGDSALYFCASSVRSGQWDTIYFGEGSWLTVV.

CDR3 amino acids: CASTDSPGNTIYF. The CDR3, as DNA: TGTGCCAGCACCGACAGCCCTGGAAACACCATATATTTT. This rearrangement joins TRBV9 to TRBJ1-3; weak D call: TRBD1 (5 bases). From germline, CDR1 is SGDLS and CDR2 YYNGEE. The CDR3 is made up of 13 amino acids. Trimming took 6 bases from V and 2 from J, leaving 9 bases between them.

The chain combines TRBV24-1 with TRBJ1-6; no clear D. The CDR3 sequence is 12 residues long. Trimming took off 9 bases at V and 7 bases at J, with 9 bases between the two ends. CDR1 KGHDR and CDR2 SFDVKD come from the germline V gene. The CDR3 DNA reads as TGTGCCACCGAACCGGGAAATTCACCCCTCCACTTT. It specifies CATEPGNSPLHF.

In this sample, this clone turned up once. V gene TRBV19 combines with J gene TRBJ2-1; D gene unclear. The germline V gene encodes CDR1 LNHDA and CDR2 SQIVND (reference sequence). CDR3 length equals 13 residues. Trimming shortened V by 3 bases and J by 9 bases, and 12 bases separated the two germline ends. CDR3 bases: TGTGCCAGTAGTATCAGTAGTAGAGGTGAGCAGTTCTTC. This translates into CASSISSRGEQFF.

The chain uses TRBV15 and TRBJ2-2, with D unclear. This CDR3 is 15 amino acids long. Germline loops: CDR1 LNHNV, CDR2 YYDKDF (reference sequence). Between the trimmed V and J ends, which lost 0 bases and 4 bases, there was a span of 9 bases. CDR3 bases: TGTGCCACCAGCAGAGATGCGTCTCTCACCGGGGAGCTGTTTTTT. Translating it yields CATSRDASLTGELFF.

The J gene is TRBJ2-5, the V gene TRBV30; 10 nucleotides match TRBD1. J gave up 5 bases and V 0 bases, and 6 bases lay outside the gene matches. The CDR3 is 15 residues long. The germline V gene has CDR1 GTSNPN and CDR2 SVGIG (reference sequence). CDR3 sequence reads: CAWSVGQGKSETQYF. In DNA, the CDR3 is TGTGCCTGGAGTGTGGGACAGGGGAAATCGGAGACCCAGTACTTC.

The rearrangement uses TRBV5-1 and TRBJ2-1; weak D call: TRBD1 (7 bases). Germline V gives CDR1 SGHRS, CDR2 YFSETQ. V lost 6 bases to trimming and J lost 9 bases, with 16 bases between them. The CDR3 length is 13 residues. CDR3 sequence (DNA): TGCGCCAGCACCCCAGGGGGGCAGGGTGAGCAGTTCTTC. This sequence encodes CASTPGGQGEQFF.

This chain links TRBV3-1 (or the pseudogene TRBV3-2) with TRBJ1-1; 7 bases are shared with TRBD1. This CDR3 contains 15 residues. The germline gives CDR1 LGHDT, CDR2 YNNKEL (reference sequence). V shed 3 bases and J 0 bases; nucleotides not matched to a gene: 4. DNA for the CDR3: TGTGCCAGCAGCCACCCCGGGACAGTGAACACTGAAGCTTTCTTT. It translates to CASSHPGTVNTEAFF.

CDR3 protein: CASSQGGGANYEQYF. As DNA, the CDR3 is TGCGCCAGCAGCCAAGGCGGGGGGGCCAACTACGAGCAGTACTTC. The rearrangement uses TRBV4-1 and TRBJ2-7; TRBD2 aligns across 9 bases. The CDR3 runs 15 residues. The ends lost 1 base at V and 3 bases at J; junction bases unmatched: 4. Per the germline V gene, CDR1 is MGHRA and CDR2 is YSYEKL.

This rearrangement joins TRBV28 to TRBJ1-2, with 8 positions matching TRBD1. The V gene end was trimmed by 6 bases and the J gene end by 3 bases; junction bases not matched to a gene: 6. The CDR3 has 14 residues. The V gene's germline CDR1 is MDHEN and CDR2 SYDVKM. CDR3 bases: TGTGCCAGCAGACGGACAGGGAGAGACTATGGCTACACCTTC. Protein: CASRRTGRDYGYTF.

The genes are TRBV9 and TRBJ1-2; D is possibly TRBD1 (6 bases). Trimming pared 0 bases from V and 4 bases from J, leaving 13 bases between. The length of the CDR3 is 15 residues. Germline CDR1 and CDR2: SGDLS and YYNGEE. CDR3 residues: CASSVGGGGSYGYTF. The CDR3 DNA sequence: TGTGCCAGCAGCGTAGGGGGAGGGGGGAGCTATGGCTACACCTTC.